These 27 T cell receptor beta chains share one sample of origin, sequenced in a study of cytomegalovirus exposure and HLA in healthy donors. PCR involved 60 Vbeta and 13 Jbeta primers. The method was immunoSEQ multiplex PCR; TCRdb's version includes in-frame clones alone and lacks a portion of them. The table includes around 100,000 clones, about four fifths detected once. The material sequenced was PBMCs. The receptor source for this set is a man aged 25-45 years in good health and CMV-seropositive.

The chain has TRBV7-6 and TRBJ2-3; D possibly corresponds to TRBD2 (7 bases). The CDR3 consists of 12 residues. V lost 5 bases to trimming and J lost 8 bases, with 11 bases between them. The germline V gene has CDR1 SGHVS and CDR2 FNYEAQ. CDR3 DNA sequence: TGTGCCAGCAGCCCCGGGGGGCCTACGCAGTATTTT. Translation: CASSPGGPTQYF.

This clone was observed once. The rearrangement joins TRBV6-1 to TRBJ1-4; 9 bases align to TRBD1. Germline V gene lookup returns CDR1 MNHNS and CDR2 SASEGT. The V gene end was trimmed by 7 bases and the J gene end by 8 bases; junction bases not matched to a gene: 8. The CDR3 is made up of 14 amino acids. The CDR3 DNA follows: TGTGCCAGCATTCTCGGGACAGGGCCCGAAAAACTGTTTTTT. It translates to CASILGTGPEKLFF.

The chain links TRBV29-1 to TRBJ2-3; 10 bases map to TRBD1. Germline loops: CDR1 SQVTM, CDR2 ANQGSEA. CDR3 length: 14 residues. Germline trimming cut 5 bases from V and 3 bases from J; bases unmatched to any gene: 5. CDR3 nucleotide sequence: TGCAGCGTTAAGGACAGGGGGTTGACAGATACGCAGTATTTT. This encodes CSVKDRGLTDTQYF.

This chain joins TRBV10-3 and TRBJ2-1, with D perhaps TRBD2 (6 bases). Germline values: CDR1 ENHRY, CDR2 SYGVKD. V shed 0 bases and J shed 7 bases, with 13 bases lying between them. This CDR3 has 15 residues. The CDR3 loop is CAISESIVRGNEQFF. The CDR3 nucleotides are TGTGCCATCAGTGAGTCGATCGTCCGGGGGAATGAGCAGTTCTTC.

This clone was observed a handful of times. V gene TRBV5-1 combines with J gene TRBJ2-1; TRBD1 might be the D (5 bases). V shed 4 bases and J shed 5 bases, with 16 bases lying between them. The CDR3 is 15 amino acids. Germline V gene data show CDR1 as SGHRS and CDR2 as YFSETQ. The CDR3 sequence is CASSLLIQGHNEQFF. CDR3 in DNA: TGCGCCAGCAGCCTATTGATCCAGGGCCACAATGAGCAGTTCTTC.

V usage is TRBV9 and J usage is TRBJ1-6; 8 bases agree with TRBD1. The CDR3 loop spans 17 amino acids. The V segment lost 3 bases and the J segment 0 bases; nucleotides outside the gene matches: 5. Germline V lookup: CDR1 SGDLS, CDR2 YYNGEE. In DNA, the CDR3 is TGTGCCAGCAGCGCGGACAGGGTTATCTCCTATAATTCACCCCTCCACTTT. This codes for CASSADRVISYNSPLHF.

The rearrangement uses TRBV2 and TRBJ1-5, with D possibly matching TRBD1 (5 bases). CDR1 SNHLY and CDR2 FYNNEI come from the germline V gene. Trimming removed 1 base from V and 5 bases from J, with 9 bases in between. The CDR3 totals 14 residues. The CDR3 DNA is TGTGCCAGCAGTGAAGGGGGCAGGGATCAGCCCCAGCATTTT. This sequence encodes CASSEGGRDQPQHF. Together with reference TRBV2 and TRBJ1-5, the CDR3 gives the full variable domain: EPEVTQTPSHQVTQMGQEVILRCVPISNHLYFYWYRQILGQKVEFLVSFYNNEISEKSEIFDDQFSVERPDGSNFTLKIRSTKLEDSAMYFCASSEGGRDQPQHFGDGTRLSIL.

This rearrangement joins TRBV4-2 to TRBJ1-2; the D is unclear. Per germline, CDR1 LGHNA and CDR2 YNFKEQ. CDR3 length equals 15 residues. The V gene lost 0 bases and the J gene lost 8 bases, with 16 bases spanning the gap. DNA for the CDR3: TGTGCCAGCAGCCAAGATTCCCAGACGGGGAGAGGCTACACCTTC. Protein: CASSQDSQTGRGYTF.

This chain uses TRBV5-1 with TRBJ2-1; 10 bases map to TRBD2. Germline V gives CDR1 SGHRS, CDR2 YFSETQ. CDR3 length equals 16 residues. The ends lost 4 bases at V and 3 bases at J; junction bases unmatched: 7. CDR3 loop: CASSLRASGSYNEQFF. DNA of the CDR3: TGCGCCAGCAGCCTCCGGGCTAGCGGGAGCTACAATGAGCAGTTCTTC.

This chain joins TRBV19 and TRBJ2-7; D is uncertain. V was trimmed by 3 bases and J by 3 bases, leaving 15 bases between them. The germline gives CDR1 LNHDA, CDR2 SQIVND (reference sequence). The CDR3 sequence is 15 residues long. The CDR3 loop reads CASSIRGPSFYEQYF. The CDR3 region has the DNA TGTGCCAGTAGTATTCGTGGGCCTTCGTTCTACGAGCAGTACTTC.

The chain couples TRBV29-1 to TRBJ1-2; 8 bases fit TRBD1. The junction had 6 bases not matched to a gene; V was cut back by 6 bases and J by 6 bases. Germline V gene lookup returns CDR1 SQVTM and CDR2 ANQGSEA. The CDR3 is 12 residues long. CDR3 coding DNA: TGCAGCGTCCCCCGGACAGGGAATGGCTACACCTTC. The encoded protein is CSVPRTGNGYTF.

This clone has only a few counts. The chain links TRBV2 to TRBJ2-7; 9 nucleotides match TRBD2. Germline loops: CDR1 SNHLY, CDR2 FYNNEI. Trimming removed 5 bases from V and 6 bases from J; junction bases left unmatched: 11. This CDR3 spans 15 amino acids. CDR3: CASSQGVRTSAEQYF. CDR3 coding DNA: TGTGCCAGCAGTCAGGGCGTTAGGACTAGCGCCGAGCAGTACTTC.

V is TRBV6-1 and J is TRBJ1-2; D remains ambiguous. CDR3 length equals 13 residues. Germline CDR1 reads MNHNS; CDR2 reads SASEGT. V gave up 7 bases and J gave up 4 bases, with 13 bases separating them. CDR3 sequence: CASILTPSYGYTF. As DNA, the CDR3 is TGTGCCAGCATTCTCACACCGTCCTATGGCTACACCTTC.

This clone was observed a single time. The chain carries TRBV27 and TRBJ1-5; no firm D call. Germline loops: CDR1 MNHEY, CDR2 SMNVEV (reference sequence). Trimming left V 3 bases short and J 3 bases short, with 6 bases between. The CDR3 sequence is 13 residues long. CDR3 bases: TGTGCCAGCAGTTTCGGGTTCAATCAGCCCCAGCATTTT. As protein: CASSFGFNQPQHF.

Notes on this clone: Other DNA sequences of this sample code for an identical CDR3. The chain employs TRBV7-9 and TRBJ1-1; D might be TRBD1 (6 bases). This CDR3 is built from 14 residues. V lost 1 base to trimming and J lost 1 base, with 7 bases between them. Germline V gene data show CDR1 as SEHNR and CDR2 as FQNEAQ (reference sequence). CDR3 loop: CASSLGGGNTEAFF. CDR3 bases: TGTGCCAGCAGCTTAGGAGGGGGGAACACTGAAGCTTTCTTT.

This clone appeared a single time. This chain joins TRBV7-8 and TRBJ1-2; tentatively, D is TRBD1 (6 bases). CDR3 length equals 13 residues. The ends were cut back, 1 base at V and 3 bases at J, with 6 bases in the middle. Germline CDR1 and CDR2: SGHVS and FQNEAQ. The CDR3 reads CASSLGTDYGYTF. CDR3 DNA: TGTGCCAGCAGCTTAGGGACAGACTATGGCTACACCTTC.

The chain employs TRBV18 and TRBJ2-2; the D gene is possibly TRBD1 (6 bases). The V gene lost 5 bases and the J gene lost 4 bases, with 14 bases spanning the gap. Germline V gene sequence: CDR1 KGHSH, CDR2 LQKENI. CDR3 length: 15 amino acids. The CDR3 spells CASSIQGSPTGELFF. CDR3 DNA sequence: TGTGCCAGCTCAATACAGGGTAGCCCCACCGGGGAGCTGTTTTTT. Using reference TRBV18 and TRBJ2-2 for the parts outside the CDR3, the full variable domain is NAGVMQNPRHLVRRRGQEARLRCSPMKGHSHVYWYRQLPEEGLKFMVYLQKENIIDESGMPKERFSAEFPKEGPSILRIQQVVRGDSAAYFCASSIQGSPTGELFFGEGSRLTVL.

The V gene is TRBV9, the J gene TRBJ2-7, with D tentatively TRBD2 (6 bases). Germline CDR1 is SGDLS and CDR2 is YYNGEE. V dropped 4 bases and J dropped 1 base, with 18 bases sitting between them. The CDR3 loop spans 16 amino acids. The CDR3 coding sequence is TGTGCCAGCAGCCCCCAGAGGCGGGGACCGTCCTACGAGCAGTACTTC. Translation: CASSPQRRGPSYEQYF.

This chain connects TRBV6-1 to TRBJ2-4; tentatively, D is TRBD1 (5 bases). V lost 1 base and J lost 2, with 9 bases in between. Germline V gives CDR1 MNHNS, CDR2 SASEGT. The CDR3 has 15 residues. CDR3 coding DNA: TGTGCCAGCAGTGAAGGCCAGGGAACCAAAAACATTCAGTACTTC. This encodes CASSEGQGTKNIQYF.

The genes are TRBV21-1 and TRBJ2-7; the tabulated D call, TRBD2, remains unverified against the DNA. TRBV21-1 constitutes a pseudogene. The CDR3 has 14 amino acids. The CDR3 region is CASSKGGGPNEQYV. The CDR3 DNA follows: TGTGCCAGCAGCAAAGGCGGGGGGCCGAACGAGCAGTACGTC.

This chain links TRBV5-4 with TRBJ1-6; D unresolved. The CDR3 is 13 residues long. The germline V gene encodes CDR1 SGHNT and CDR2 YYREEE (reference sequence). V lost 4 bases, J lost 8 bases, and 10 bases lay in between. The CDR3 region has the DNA TGTGCCAGCAGCCCCGAGGGAGATTCACCCCTCCACTTT. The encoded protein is CASSPEGDSPLHF.

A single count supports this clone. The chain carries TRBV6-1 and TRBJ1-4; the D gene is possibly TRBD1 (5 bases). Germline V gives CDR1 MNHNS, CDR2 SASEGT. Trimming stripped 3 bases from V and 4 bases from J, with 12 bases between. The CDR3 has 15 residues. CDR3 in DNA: TGTGCCAGCAGTGACCGGGGGTACTATAATGAAAAACTGTTTTTT. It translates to CASSDRGYYNEKLFF.

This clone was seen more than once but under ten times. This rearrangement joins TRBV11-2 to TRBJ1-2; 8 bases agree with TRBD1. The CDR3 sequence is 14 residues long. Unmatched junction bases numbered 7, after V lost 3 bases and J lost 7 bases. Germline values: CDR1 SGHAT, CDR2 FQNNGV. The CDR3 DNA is TGTGCCAGCAGCTTTACTCAGGGGGCGCTTGGCTACACCTTC. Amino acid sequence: CASSFTQGALGYTF.

The CDR3 DNA follows: TGTGCCAGCAGTTTCGCCGGGACAGACTCCTATGGCTACACCTTC. Translating it yields CASSFAGTDSYGYTF. The V call is TRBV27, the J call TRBJ1-2; 7 bases are shared with TRBD1. CDR1 MNHEY and CDR2 SMNVEV come from the germline V gene (reference sequence). After removal of 3 bases from V and 4 bases from J, the junction contained 8 bases not matched to a gene. CDR3 length: 15 amino acids.

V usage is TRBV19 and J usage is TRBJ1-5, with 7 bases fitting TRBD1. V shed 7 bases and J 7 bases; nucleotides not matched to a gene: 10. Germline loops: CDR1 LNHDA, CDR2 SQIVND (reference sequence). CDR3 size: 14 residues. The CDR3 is CASTPDRRNQPQHF. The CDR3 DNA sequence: TGTGCCAGTACCCCGGACAGGAGGAACCAGCCCCAGCATTTT.

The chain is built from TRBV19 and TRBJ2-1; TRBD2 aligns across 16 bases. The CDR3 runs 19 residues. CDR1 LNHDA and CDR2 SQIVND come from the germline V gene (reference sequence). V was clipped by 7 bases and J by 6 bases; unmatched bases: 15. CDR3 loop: CASTPRRGTSGGAFNEQFF. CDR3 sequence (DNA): TGTGCCAGTACTCCCCGCCGAGGGACTAGCGGGGGGGCTTTCAATGAGCAGTTCTTC.

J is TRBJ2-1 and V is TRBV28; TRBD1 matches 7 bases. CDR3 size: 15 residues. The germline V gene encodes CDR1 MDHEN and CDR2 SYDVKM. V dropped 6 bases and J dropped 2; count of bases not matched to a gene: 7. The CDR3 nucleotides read TGTGCCAGCAGGTACGACAGGGTTACCTACAATGAGCAGTTCTTC. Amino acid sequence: CASRYDRVTYNEQFF.